This passage covers 15 T cell receptor beta chains from one sample sequenced in a study of beta chain features in type 1 diabetes. Whole-study findings and limits: Shortening that was moderate but significant affected the TCRB CDR3s of Type 1 diabetes patients in all four CD4+ subsets.

These receptors' antigens are unknown. Reverse transcribing all isolated RNA meant expressed TCRB transcripts were sequenced. Profiling relied on immunoSEQ multiplex PCR, and the TCRdb table lists in-frame clones only, not all of them. The sample lists 500,000 to 650,000 clones, around 12% seen once, with more than 0.095% in the top ten. What was sequenced was naive CD4+ T cells from blood. These receptors all come from a man under 40 with type 1 diabetes.

The J gene is TRBJ1-1, the V gene TRBV4-2; no clear D. Germline V lookup: CDR1 LGHNA, CDR2 YNFKEQ. Trimming removed 7 bases at V and 4 bases at J, with 22 bases between. This CDR3 has 16 residues. The CDR3 nucleotides read TGTGCCAGCAAATCCCCCGGACGGGTAGAGGTCACTGAAGCTTTCTTT. Amino acid sequence: CASKSPGRVEVTEAFF.

The V call is TRBV5-4, the J call TRBJ2-7; no reliable D call. Germline CDR1 reads SGHNT; CDR2 reads YYREEE (reference sequence). V lost 5 bases, J lost 6 bases, and 15 bases lay in between. The CDR3 runs 13 residues. The CDR3 region is CASRTGPYSEQYF. The CDR3, as DNA: TGTGCCAGCAGGACGGGTCCGTATTCCGAGCAGTACTTC.

V and J are TRBV7-2 and TRBJ1-2, with TRBD1 matching over 8 bases. The CDR3 loop spans 14 amino acids. The germline V gene has CDR1 SGHTA and CDR2 FQGNSA. The trim removed 4 bases at V and 4 bases at J, leaving 5 bases unmatched. The CDR3 sequence: CASSSTGAGYGYTF. CDR3 nucleotides: TGTGCCAGCAGCTCGACAGGGGCCGGCTATGGCTACACCTTC.

The V gene is TRBV5-1, the J gene TRBJ2-7; either TRBD1 or TRBD2 may fit D (5 bases each). With 4 bases removed from V and 3 bases from J, the gap between germline ends came to 23 bases. CDR1 is SGHRS, CDR2 YFSETQ, per germline. CDR3 length: 17 amino acids. In DNA, the CDR3 is TGCGCCAGCAGCGAGGCCGGGGACCTCCAACTTAACTACGAGCAGTACTTC. It translates to CASSEAGDLQLNYEQYF.

The V gene is TRBV7-9, the J gene TRBJ2-3; D possibly corresponds to TRBD2 (6 bases). Germline V gene sequence: CDR1 SEHNR, CDR2 FQNEAQ (reference sequence). CDR3 length: 15 amino acids. Trimming pared 5 bases from V and 1 base from J, leaving 13 bases between. CDR3 loop: CASSPMGGGTDTQYF. The CDR3 nucleotides read TGTGCCAGCAGCCCTATGGGCGGGGGCACAGATACGCAGTATTTT. Complete variable domain (other parts from reference TRBV7-9 and TRBJ2-3): DTGVSQNPRHKITKRGQNVTFRCDPISEHNRLYWYRQTLGQGPEFLTYFQNEAQLEKSRLLSDRFSAERPKGSFSTLEIQRTEQGDSAMYLCASSPMGGGTDTQYFGPGTRLTVL.

The chain recombines TRBV9 with TRBJ2-7; D possibly corresponds to TRBD1 (6 bases). The V end was cut by 4 bases, the J end by 3 bases, with 11 bases between. This CDR3 is 13 amino acids long. Per germline, CDR1 SGDLS and CDR2 YYNGEE. Written as DNA, the CDR3 is TGTGCCAGCAGCAACGGGACATACTACGAGCAGTACTTC. This encodes CASSNGTYYEQYF.

Only a few counts were recorded for this clone. The rearrangement uses TRBV4-2 and TRBJ1-5; unclear D gene. Trimming shortened V by 0 bases and J by 7 bases, and 10 bases separated the two germline ends. CDR1 and CDR2 (germline): LGHNA, YNFKEQ. The CDR3 has 14 amino acids. The CDR3 region has the DNA TGTGCCAGCAGCCAAGACGGCCCAAGGCAGCCCCAGCATTTT. This translates into CASSQDGPRQPQHF.

V is TRBV7-8 and J is TRBJ1-2; D remains unclear. Germline CDR1 SGHVS, CDR2 FQNEAQ. This CDR3 contains 13 residues. V lost 5 bases, J lost 6 bases, and 13 bases lay in between. The CDR3 DNA reads as TGTGCCAGCAGCACCCGAGGGAGGGATGGCTACACCTTC. Amino acid sequence: CASSTRGRDGYTF.

DNA for the CDR3: TGTGCCAGCAACGGGGAGTCCCCAGAGACCCAGTACTTC. This codes for CASNGESPETQYF. This sequence joins TRBV7-9 and TRBJ2-5, with TRBD2 as a possible D gene (5 bases). Germline-derived CDR1 and CDR2 are SEHNR and FQNEAQ (reference sequence). V was cut by 7 bases and J by 4 bases, with 13 bases left in between. CDR3 length: 13 amino acids. The entire variable domain, with the rest obtained from reference TRBV7-9 and TRBJ2-5, is as follows: DTGVSQNPRHKITKRGQNVTFRCDPISEHNRLYWYRQTLGQGPEFLTYFQNEAQLEKSRLLSDRFSAERPKGSFSTLEIQRTEQGDSAMYLCASNGESPETQYFGPGTRLLVL.

The CDR3 protein is CAWTQGDKNQPQHF. CDR3 nucleotide sequence: TGTGCCTGGACCCAGGGGGACAAAAATCAGCCCCAGCATTTT. The chain recombines TRBV30 with TRBJ1-5, with 7 positions matching TRBD1. This CDR3 contains 14 residues. V trimming: 4 bases; J trimming: 4 bases; junction bases outside the gene matches: 7. The V gene's germline CDR1 is GTSNPN and CDR2 SVGIG (reference sequence).

This sequence joins TRBV11-2 and TRBJ2-2; D uncertain. V was trimmed by 8 bases and J by 6 bases, leaving 19 bases between them. Germline values: CDR1 SGHAT, CDR2 FQNNGV. The CDR3 covers 15 residues. In nucleotides, the CDR3 is TGTGCCAGCCGATTGGCAGGCCGTCAGTCCGGGGAGCTGTTTTTT. Its translation is CASRLAGRQSGELFF.

This chain joins TRBV4-3 and TRBJ2-7, with D unclear. V dropped 3 bases and J dropped 1 base, with 7 bases sitting between them. CDR3 length: 13 amino acids. The germline CDR1 and CDR2 sequences are LGHNA and YSLEER. CDR3: CASSHLPSYEQYF. In nucleotides, the CDR3 is TGCGCCAGCAGCCACCTACCGTCCTACGAGCAGTACTTC.

This clone turned up a few times. This chain links TRBV29-1 with TRBJ1-2, with D possibly TRBD1 on 6 matching bases. With 4 bases removed from V and 0 bases from J, the gap between germline ends came to 12 bases. The CDR3 runs 14 residues. CDR1 is SQVTM and CDR2 is ANQGSEA in the germline V gene. CDR3: CSVGKGVANYGYTF. DNA of the CDR3: TGCAGCGTTGGAAAGGGGGTAGCTAACTATGGCTACACCTTC.

The V gene is TRBV7-9, the J gene TRBJ2-1; possibly TRBD1 or TRBD2 for D (5 bases each). The V gene lost 5 bases and the J gene lost 0 bases, with 14 bases spanning the gap. CDR1 and CDR2 from the germline V gene are SEHNR and FQNEAQ (reference sequence). CDR3 length equals 16 residues. The CDR3: CASSPGTGSSYNEQFF. The CDR3 nucleotides read TGTGCCAGCAGCCCGGGGACGGGAAGCTCCTACAATGAGCAGTTCTTC.

The chain combines TRBV28 with TRBJ2-1; 8 nucleotides align to TRBD2. V lost 3 bases and J lost 2; bases outside the gene matches: 3. CDR3 length: 15 amino acids. Germline CDR1 is MDHEN and CDR2 is SYDVKM. The CDR3 is CASSLIGGAYNEQFF. CDR3 in DNA: TGTGCCAGCAGTTTGATCGGGGGGGCCTACAATGAGCAGTTCTTC.